This TCR beta chain was identified during a study of graft-versus-host responses after intestinal transplantation. The junction had 2 bases not matched to a gene; V was cut back by 2 bases and J by 3 bases. The CDR3 is 15 residues long. The germline CDR1 and CDR2 sequences are SGDLS and YYNGEE. TCRdb's copy holds only in-frame clones and misses some; the assay was immunoSEQ multiplex PCR. The repertoire holds about 39,000 clones, with over 90% as singletons. This clone was seen only once. Its antigen is still unknown. This TCR derives from a human donor who was the organ donor for an intestinal transplant. The rearrangement uses TRBV9 and TRBJ2-2; the match to TRBD1 covers 9 bases. The sample here was unstimulated CD8+ T cells sorted from spleen or lymph node cells, taken before transplant. As DNA, the CDR3 is TGTGCCAGCAGCGTTCGGGACAGGGACACCGGGGAGCTGTTTTTT. Protein: CASSVRDRDTGELFF.